The 24 T cell receptor beta chains reported below all come from one sample, sequenced in a study of human T cells and chemical hapten exposure. Time point described: healthy volunteer bleed at 2 weeks. Total RNA was isolated from whole blood that had not been fractionated. Using its own MiXCR run on the RACE reads, TCRdb lists one record per CDR3 protein. The profile covers around 31,000 distinct CDR3 sequences, with 7.4% appearing a single time and 9.9% taken by the ten largest. Source material: whole blood. The origin of the receptors is a human donor in good health. Some clones in this sample may be carry-over from other donors' samples.

The chain has TRBV20-1 and TRBJ1-5, with D perhaps TRBD1 (6 bases). The CDR3 is made up of 13 amino acids. Trimming stripped 4 bases from V and 6 bases from J, with 13 bases between. Germline V gene data show CDR1 as DFQATT and CDR2 as SNEGSKA (reference sequence). The CDR3 here is CSANREVAQPQHF. The CDR3 DNA is TGCAGTGCTAACAGGGAGGTCGCTCAGCCCCAGCATTTT.

This clonotype was counted only a few times. The chain employs TRBV19 and TRBJ1-2; the D is unclear. This CDR3 has 14 residues. Looked up from germline, CDR1 is LNHDA and CDR2 is SQIVND (reference sequence). Trimming left V 7 bases short and J 7 bases short, with 19 bases between. For the CDR3, the DNA is TGTGCCAGTAATCATGGGGATTGGGGTCTTGGCTACACCTTC. Its protein product is CASNHGDWGLGYTF.

This clonotype was observed at least ten times. An end of the junction differs from the germline gene, which may be a read error. The V gene is TRBV20-1, the J gene TRBJ2-1; 11 bases map to TRBD2. The CDR3 extends over 17 amino acids. Germline CDR1 is DFQATT and CDR2 is SNEGSKA (reference sequence). The CDR3 sequence is CSARGPSGGSSYNEQFF. The CDR3 nucleotides read TGCAGTGCAAGAGGACCTAGCGGGGGGAGCTCCTACAATGAGCAGTTCTTC.

V gene TRBV20-1 combines with J gene TRBJ2-7; D is possibly TRBD2 (7 bases). Germline loops: CDR1 DFQATT, CDR2 SNEGSKA (reference sequence). This CDR3 comprises 13 residues. V was shortened by 5 bases and J by 5 bases, with 16 bases between the two germline ends. For the CDR3, the DNA is TGCAGTGCTGAGGGGGGGGGTAAGGACGAGCAGTACTTC. Residues: CSAEGGGKDEQYF.

The CDR3 coding sequence is TGTGCCAGCAGTTTTCGGCGGGGCGCCGGGACAGGATCTTCACCCCTCCACTTT. It codes for CASSFRRGAGTGSSPLHF. V is TRBV28 and J is TRBJ1-6, with TRBD1 matching over 8 bases. The CDR3 runs 18 residues. Trimming took 3 bases from V and 9 from J; bases not matched to a gene: 16. CDR1 and CDR2 (germline): MDHEN, SYDVKM.

Comment on this clonotype: A read error may explain this, as a much larger clone is one base away. This rearrangement joins TRBV29-1 to TRBJ2-7, with 7 bases identical to TRBD2. CDR1 and CDR2 from the germline V gene are SQVTM and ANQGSEA. The trim removed 2 bases at V and 7 bases at J, leaving 11 bases unmatched. The CDR3 has 14 residues. The CDR3 region is CSVEPGGWGGEQYF. CDR3 nucleotide sequence: TGCAGCGTTGAACCGGGAGGCTGGGGCGGGGAGCAGTACTTC.

About this clonotype itself: Relative to the germline gene, one junction end is altered; a read error may explain this. DNA of the CDR3: TGCGCCAGCAGCTTGGAAGGCAGAAACTATGGCGACACCTTC. The encoded protein is CASSLEGRNYGDTF. The genes are TRBV5-1 and TRBJ1-2; no clear D gene. CDR3 length: 14 amino acids. Germline-derived CDR1 and CDR2 are SGHRS and YFSETQ.

This clonotype was counted ten times or more. This chain connects TRBV6-5 to TRBJ2-1, with TRBD2 identical over 12 bases. This CDR3 has 15 residues. With V trimmed by 2 bases and J by 4 bases, 0 bases remained unmatched. The germline V gene has CDR1 MNHEY and CDR2 SVGAGI. CDR3 in amino acids: CASSYTSGGYNEQFF. The CDR3 DNA reads TGTGCCAGCAGTTACACTAGCGGGGGGTACAATGAGCAGTTCTTC.

This chain links TRBV6-6 with TRBJ1-4; no clear D. Germline V gives CDR1 MNHNY, CDR2 SVGAGI (reference sequence). Trimming took 6 bases from V and 4 from J, leaving 18 bases between them. The CDR3 runs to 16 residues. CDR3 amino acids: CASSLRPAGVNEKLFF. Written as DNA, the CDR3 is TGTGCCAGCAGCCTTAGACCAGCGGGAGTTAATGAAAAACTGTTTTTT.

This clonotype was picked up many times. The V gene is TRBV12-3 or TRBV12-4, the J gene TRBJ2-1; no clear D. The CDR3 has 14 amino acids. The V gene lost 2 bases and the J gene lost 6 bases, with 11 bases spanning the gap. CDR3 sequence: CASSLPLTANEQFF. In DNA form, the CDR3 reads TGTGCCAGCAGTTTACCCTTAACAGCCAATGAGCAGTTCTTC.

This chain joins TRBV20-1 and TRBJ2-4, with D tentatively TRBD1 (6 bases). This CDR3 is 17 amino acids long. Germline CDR1 is DFQATT and CDR2 is SNEGSKA (reference sequence). V shed 5 bases and J shed 1 base, with 21 bases lying between them. The DNA for the CDR3 is TGCAGTGCTCCAGGGGAGACCAGGGAGTTGGCCAAAAACATTCAGTACTTC. Its protein is CSAPGETRELAKNIQYF.

In this sample, this clonotype turned up many times. This CDR3 is CSARARDGNEKLFF. The CDR3 region has the DNA TGCAGTGCTAGGGCTCGGGACGGGAATGAAAAACTGTTTTTT. V is TRBV20-1 and J is TRBJ1-4; D may be TRBD1 (5 bases). This CDR3 has 14 amino acids. V lost 3 bases and J lost 5, with 13 bases in between. Germline CDR1 is DFQATT and CDR2 is SNEGSKA (reference sequence).

This clonotype was counted only a few times. This chain joins TRBV27 and TRBJ1-5, with D unclear. CDR1 and CDR2 from the germline V gene are MNHEY and SMNVEV (reference sequence). Trimming shortened V by 6 bases and J by 3 bases, and 12 bases separated the two germline ends. CDR3 size: 14 residues. The CDR3 DNA sequence: TGTGCCAGCAGGAACTCAGAACCCAATCAGCCCCAGCATTTT. Amino acids: CASRNSEPNQPQHF.

This clonotype was found a few times. This chain joins TRBV29-1 and TRBJ2-7, with 9 bases fitting TRBD1. The CDR3 length is 13 residues. The junction had 9 bases not matched to a gene; V was cut back by 5 bases and J by 7 bases. Germline loops: CDR1 SQVTM, CDR2 ANQGSEA. The CDR3 reads CSVSLTGGREQYF. The CDR3, as DNA: TGCAGCGTTTCTTTGACAGGGGGAAGGGAGCAGTACTTC.

This clonotype has more than one count but fewer than ten. This chain links TRBV7-6 with TRBJ2-3, with 7 nucleotides matching TRBD2. After removal of 5 bases from V and 2 bases from J, the junction contained 4 bases not matched to a gene. Germline V gene lookup returns CDR1 SGHVS and CDR2 FNYEAQ. The CDR3 consists of 14 residues. The CDR3, as DNA: TGTGCCAGCAGCCGTAGCGGGCCCACAGATACGCAGTATTTT. As protein: CASSRSGPTDTQYF.

The sample holds many counts of this clonotype. The chain recombines TRBV6-2 or TRBV6-3 with TRBJ2-2; D perhaps matches TRBD2 (5 bases). Germline V gene data show CDR1 as MNHEY and CDR2 as SVGEGT. The V gene lost 5 bases and the J gene lost 5 bases, with 18 bases spanning the gap. The CDR3 consists of 16 residues. In nucleotides, the CDR3 is TGTGCCAGCAGTGGAGGTTCTGCGCTGAGGACCGGGGAGCTGTTTTTT. Encoded protein: CASSGGSALRTGELFF.

This clonotype has at least ten counts. The V call is TRBV29-1, the J call TRBJ2-1, with 11 bases fitting TRBD2. Trimming cost V 6 bases and J 8 bases; bases outside gene matches: 6. Germline CDR1 and CDR2: SQVTM and ANQGSEA. CDR3 size: 13 residues. For the CDR3, the DNA is TGCAGCGTCCATAGCGGGAGGGGAGATGAGCAGTTCTTC. Translated, it gives CSVHSGRGDEQFF.

This clonotype was counted many times. J is TRBJ1-6 and V is TRBV5-4, with D possibly being TRBD1 (6 bases). Trimming left V 3 bases short and J 14 bases short, with 24 bases between. CDR1 and CDR2 from the germline V gene are SGHNT and YYREEE (reference sequence). CDR3 size: 16 residues. The CDR3 loop is CASSSDPTTGSAALHF. CDR3 nucleotide sequence: TGTGCCAGCAGCTCGGATCCGACGACAGGCTCGGCTGCCCTCCACTTT.

V and J are TRBV29-1 and TRBJ1-4, with a possible D match to TRBD1 (5 bases). V dropped 4 bases and J dropped 7 bases, with 10 bases sitting between them. CDR1 and CDR2 (germline): SQVTM, ANQGSEA. The CDR3 is 12 amino acids. The CDR3 DNA reads as TGCAGCGTTGCAGGGAGTGGTGAAAAACTGTTTTTT. Amino acids: CSVAGSGEKLFF. The whole variable domain, filled in from reference TRBV29-1 and TRBJ1-4, reads SAVISQKPSRDICQRGTSLTIQCQVDSQVTMMFWYRQQPGQSLTLIATANQGSEATYESGFVIDKFPISRPNLTFSTLTVSNMSPEDSSIYLCSVAGSGEKLFFGSGTQLSVL.

In its sample, this clonotype was seen a few times. This chain links TRBV30 with TRBJ1-1; weak D call: TRBD1 (5 bases). V was clipped by 0 bases and J by 3 bases, with 14 bases between them. Germline lookup yields CDR1 GTSNPN and CDR2 SVGIG (reference sequence). The CDR3 is 15 residues long. This CDR3 is CAWSVGARSYTEAFF. CDR3 coding DNA: TGTGCCTGGAGTGTAGGGGCCAGGAGTTACACTGAAGCTTTCTTT.

This clonotype was observed a few times. The CDR3 reads CSVEVGTVSSYNEQFF. The DNA of the CDR3 is TGCAGCGTTGAAGTGGGGACAGTCAGCTCCTACAATGAGCAGTTCTTC. The gene calls are TRBV29-1 and TRBJ2-1; the match to TRBD1 covers 7 bases. The CDR3 is made up of 16 amino acids. The V gene end was trimmed by 1 base and the J gene end by 0 bases; junction bases not matched to a gene: 6. CDR1 and CDR2 from the germline V gene are SQVTM and ANQGSEA.

This clonotype occurred many times. The chain couples TRBV20-1 to TRBJ2-1; D unclear. The CDR3 runs to 15 residues. V was shortened by 1 base and J by 0 bases, with 10 bases between the two germline ends. CDR1 is DFQATT and CDR2 is SNEGSKA in the germline V gene (reference sequence). CDR3 in amino acids: CSARGWADSYNEQFF. CDR3 nucleotide sequence: TGCAGTGCTAGAGGGTGGGCCGACTCCTACAATGAGCAGTTCTTC.

This clonotype occurred a few times. J is TRBJ1-4 and V is TRBV15; 8 bases fit TRBD1. V trimming: 5 bases; J trimming: 6 bases; junction bases outside the gene matches: 8. The germline V gene has CDR1 LNHNV and CDR2 YYDKDF (reference sequence). The CDR3 consists of 15 residues. Written as DNA, the CDR3 is TGTGCCACCAGCCGCCGCGGACAGGGCGATGAAAAACTGTTTTTT. This codes for CATSRRGQGDEKLFF.

This clonotype occurred a few times. The rearrangement joins TRBV19 to TRBJ2-1; D is unclear. The V and J ends lost 5 bases and 0 bases respectively, with 8 bases between them. This CDR3 region has 14 residues. Looked up from germline, CDR1 is LNHDA and CDR2 is SQIVND (reference sequence). The CDR3 DNA reads TGTGCCAGTAGTCGACAAGCCTCCTACAATGAGCAGTTCTTC. The encoded protein is CASSRQASYNEQFF.